Described below is a single T cell receptor (beta chain) sequence and its context. In the source study's methods: Researchers report that nucleated cell counts were estimated from reference gene primer amplification. The method was immunoSEQ multiplex PCR; TCRdb's version includes in-frame clones alone and lacks a portion of them. V and J calls and clone size follow that table, whereas D and trimming were derived from the DNA. In the table there are about 81,000 clones, 80% to 90% of which are singletons. CDR1 is MNHEY, CDR2 SVGEGT, per germline. This CDR3 comprises 13 residues. V shed 4 bases and J shed 2 bases, with 6 bases lying between them. This record belongs to a study of blood T cell repertoires in COVID-19. Looking at the study overall: The samples span acute and convalescent COVID-19 from the United States, Italy and Spain.

The V gene is TRBV6-2 or TRBV6-3, the J gene TRBJ1-3, with D perhaps TRBD1 (5 bases). The receptor was derived from a woman aged 80 or older with acute or convalescent COVID-19. Sequencing was carried out using peripheral blood. The CDR3, as DNA: TGTGCCAGCAGTTGGGGGGCTGGAAACACCATATATTTT. It codes for CASSWGAGNTIYF.